A selection of T cell receptor beta chains follows, all from one sample in a study of a mutant IDH1 vaccine in newly diagnosed glioma. Here immunoSEQ multiplex PCR was the method, and the copy in TCRdb shows in-frame clones only, minus some. The sample consists of over 25,000 clones, approximately 90% of them appearing once. Source: PBMCs, taken from a glioma patient treated with radiotherapy, temozolomide or both. Receptors were obtained from a woman aged 40 to 49 with glioma. Both conserved end residues are part of each CDR3. The D gene is left open where the match is weak. Rows may omit the clone size; those that give it use once, few, many or a size class.

>.|.|TRBJ2-1|TRBV5-5
TGTGCCAGCAGCTTGGGACTCCGGTTGAACGATGAGCAGTTCTTC
CASSLGLRLNDEQFF
>.|.|TRBJ2-7|TRBV5-1
TGCGCCAGCAGAGTGCCAGGATACTACGAGCAGTACTTC
CASRVPGYYEQYF
>.|.|TRBJ1-1|TRBV6-5
TGTGCCAGCGCTCTACGGGACCTGAACACTGAAGCTTTCTTT
CASALRDLNTEAFF
>TRBD2|.|TRBJ2-1|TRBV4-1
TGCGCCAGCAGCCAGCTAGCGGGGTACAATGAGCAGTTCTTC
CASSQLAGYNEQFF
>TRBD2|.|TRBJ2-3|TRBV18
TGTGCCAGCTCACCGGTCGGGCTAGCGGGTGATACGCAGTATTTT
CASSPVGLAGDTQYF
>.|.|TRBJ1-3|TRBV7-8
TGTGCCAGCAGCTTCCCCTGGAGCTCTGGAAACACCATATATTTT
CASSFPWSSGNTIYF
>.|once|TRBJ1-1|TRBV7-2
TGTGCCAGCAACGGGGGGGGGTTGCCTGAAGCTTTCTTT
CASNGGGLPEAFF
>TRBD1|once|TRBJ1-2|TRBV7-8
TGTGCCAGCAGCTTAGAAGCCGGGACAGTCGCTTATGGCTACACCTTC
CASSLEAGTVAYGYTF
>.|once|TRBJ1-1|TRBV6-5
TGTGCCAGCAGTCGGGGCGTAGGGCTCGGCACTGAAGCTTTCTTT
CASSRGVGLGTEAFF
>.|.|TRBJ1-2|TRBV7-2
TGTGCCAGCAGCCCCTGGGGGGAGCTCTATGGCTACACCTTC
CASSPWGELYGYTF
>.|.|TRBJ1-1|TRBV2
TGTGCCGCAGCGGTACCGGGACGTGGCACTGAAGCTTTCTTT
CAAAVPGRGTEAFF
>.|.|TRBJ1-1|TRBV30
TGTGCCTGGAGTGTGCTTGTCGAGAACACTGAAGCTTTCTTT
CAWSVLVENTEAFF
>TRBD1|once|TRBJ1-2|TRBV6-6
TGTGCCAGCAGTTACCGACAGGGTACTGATGGCTACACCTTC
CASSYRQGTDGYTF
>.|once|TRBJ1-4|TRBV18
TGTGCCAGCTCACCAACAAGGGTGGAAACTAATGAAAAACTGTTTTTT
CASSPTRVETNEKLFF
>TRBD1|.|TRBJ2-7|TRBV10-3
TGTGCCATCAGTGAGCAGAACAGGGGTCGCGAGCAGTACTTC
CAISEQNRGREQYF
>.|.|TRBJ2-7|TRBV6-1
TGTGCCAGCAGTGGAAGCCGTACAGGGTTCGGCGAGCAGTACTTC
CASSGSRTGFGEQYF
>TRBD1|.|TRBJ1-1|TRBV7-8
TGTGCCAGCAGCCTCGGGACAGGGGGCAACACTGAAGCTTTCTTT
CASSLGTGGNTEAFF